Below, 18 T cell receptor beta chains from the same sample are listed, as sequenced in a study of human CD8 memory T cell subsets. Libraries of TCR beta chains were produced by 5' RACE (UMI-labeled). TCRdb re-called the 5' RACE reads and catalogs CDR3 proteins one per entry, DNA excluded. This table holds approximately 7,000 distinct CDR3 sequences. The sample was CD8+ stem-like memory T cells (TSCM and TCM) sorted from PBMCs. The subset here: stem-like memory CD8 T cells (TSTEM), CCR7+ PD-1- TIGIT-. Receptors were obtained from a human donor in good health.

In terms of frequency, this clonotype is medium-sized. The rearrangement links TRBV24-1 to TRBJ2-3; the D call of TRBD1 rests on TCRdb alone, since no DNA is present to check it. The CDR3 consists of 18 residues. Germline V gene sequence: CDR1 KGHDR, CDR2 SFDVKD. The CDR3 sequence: CATSDFRGDRGETDTQYF.

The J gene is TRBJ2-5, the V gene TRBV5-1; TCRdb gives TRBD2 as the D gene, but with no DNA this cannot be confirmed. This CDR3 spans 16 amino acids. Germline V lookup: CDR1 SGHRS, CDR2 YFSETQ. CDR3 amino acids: CASSLDLAGNQETQYF.

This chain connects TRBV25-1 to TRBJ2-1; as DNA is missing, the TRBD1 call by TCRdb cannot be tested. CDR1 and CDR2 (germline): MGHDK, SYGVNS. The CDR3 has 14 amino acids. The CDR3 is CASSEIRDSNEQFF.

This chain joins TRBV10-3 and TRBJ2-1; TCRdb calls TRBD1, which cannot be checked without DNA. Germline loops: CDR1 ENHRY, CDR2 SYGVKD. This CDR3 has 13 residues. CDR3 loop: CAISDRVKDEQFF.

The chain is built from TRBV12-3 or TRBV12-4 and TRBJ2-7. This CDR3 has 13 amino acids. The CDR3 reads CASSQNVQYEQYF.

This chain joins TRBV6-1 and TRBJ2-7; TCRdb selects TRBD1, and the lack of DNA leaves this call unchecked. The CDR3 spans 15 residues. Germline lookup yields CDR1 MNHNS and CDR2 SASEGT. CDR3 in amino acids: CASSEAGTGGREQYF.

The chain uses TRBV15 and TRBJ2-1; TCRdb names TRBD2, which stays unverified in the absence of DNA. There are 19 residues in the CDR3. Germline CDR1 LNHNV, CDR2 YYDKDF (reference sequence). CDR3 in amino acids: CATSSRRSSAAGSYNEQFF. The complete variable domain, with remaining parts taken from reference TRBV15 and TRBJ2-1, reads DAMVIQNPRYQVTQFGKPVTLSCSQTLNHNVMYWYQQKSSQAPKLLFHYYDKDFNNEADTPDNFQSRRPNTSFCFLDIRSPGLGDTAMYLCATSSRRSSAAGSYNEQFFGPGTRLTVL.

The CDR3 sequence is CASSLSGTGNGNEQFF. This chain joins TRBV7-9 and TRBJ2-1; TCRdb's D gene call, TRBD1, goes unchecked for lack of DNA. This CDR3 region has 16 residues. From germline, CDR1 is SEHNR and CDR2 FQNEAQ (reference sequence).

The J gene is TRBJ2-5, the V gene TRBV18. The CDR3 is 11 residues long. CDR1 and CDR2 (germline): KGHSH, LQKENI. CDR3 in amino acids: CASSDQETQYF.

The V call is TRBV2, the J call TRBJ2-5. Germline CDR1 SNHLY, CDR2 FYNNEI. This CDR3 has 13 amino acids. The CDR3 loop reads CASRDPPQETQYF. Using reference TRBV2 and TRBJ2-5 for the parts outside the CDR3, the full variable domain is EPEVTQTPSHQVTQMGQEVILRCVPISNHLYFYWYRQILGQKVEFLVSFYNNEISEKSEIFDDQFSVERPDGSNFTLKIRSTKLEDSAMYFCASRDPPQETQYFGPGTRLLVL.

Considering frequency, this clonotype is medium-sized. The CDR3 region is CASSLGGGRALDEQFF. This chain joins TRBV7-6 and TRBJ2-1; TCRdb calls TRBD2, which cannot be checked without DNA. CDR1 SGHVS and CDR2 FNYEAQ come from the germline V gene. The CDR3 has 16 residues.

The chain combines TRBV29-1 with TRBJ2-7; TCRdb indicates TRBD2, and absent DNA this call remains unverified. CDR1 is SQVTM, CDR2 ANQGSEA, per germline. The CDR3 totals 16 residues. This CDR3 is CSVELSTLAGGQEQYF.

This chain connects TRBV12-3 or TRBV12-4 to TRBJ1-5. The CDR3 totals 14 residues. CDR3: CASSFQGPNQPQHF.

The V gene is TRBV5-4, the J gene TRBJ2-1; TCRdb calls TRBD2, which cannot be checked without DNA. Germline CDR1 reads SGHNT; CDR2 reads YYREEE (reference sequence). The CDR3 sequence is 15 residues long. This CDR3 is CASSFMLDSDNEQFF.

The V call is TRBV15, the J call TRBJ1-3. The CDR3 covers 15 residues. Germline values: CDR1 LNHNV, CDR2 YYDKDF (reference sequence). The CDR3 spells CATSRDSVGGNTIYF. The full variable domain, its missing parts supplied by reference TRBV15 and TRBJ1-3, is DAMVIQNPRYQVTQFGKPVTLSCSQTLNHNVMYWYQQKSSQAPKLLFHYYDKDFNNEADTPDNFQSRRPNTSFCFLDIRSPGLGDTAMYLCATSRDSVGGNTIYFGEGSWLTVV.

The CDR3 loop reads CASSAMNEKLFF. The rearrangement joins TRBV6-6 to TRBJ1-4. Germline V gene lookup returns CDR1 MNHNY and CDR2 SVGAGI (reference sequence). The CDR3 is made up of 12 amino acids.

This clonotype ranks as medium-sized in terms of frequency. CDR3 sequence: CASSESGTSIYNEQFF. The V call is TRBV2, the J call TRBJ2-1; TCRdb picks TRBD2, but there is no DNA to check that call. Per germline, CDR1 SNHLY and CDR2 FYNNEI. The CDR3 extends over 16 amino acids.

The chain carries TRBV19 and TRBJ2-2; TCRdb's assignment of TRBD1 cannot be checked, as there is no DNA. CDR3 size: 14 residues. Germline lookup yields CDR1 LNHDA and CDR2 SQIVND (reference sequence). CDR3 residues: CASIHEGGVGELFF.